Presented here are 23 T cell receptor beta chains from one specimen sequenced in a study of cytomegalovirus exposure and HLA in healthy donors. Produced via immunoSEQ multiplex PCR; TCRdb's table is partial and in-frame only. This sample has hundreds of thousands of clones; approximately 83% occur once, and the top ten carry about 1.2%. Sequenced sample: PBMCs. The origin of the receptors is a woman in her thirties in good health and CMV-seropositive.

The rearrangement joins TRBV2 to TRBJ2-7; 8 bases agree with TRBD2. Germline values: CDR1 SNHLY, CDR2 FYNNEI. V lost 2 bases, J lost 6 bases, and 27 bases stayed unmatched. CDR3 length: 21 amino acids. Here the CDR3 DNA reads TGTGCCAGCAGTGAAAATCCCGGAGACCCCTCAGCGGGAGCGGTCCTAGGCGAGCAGTACTTC. Protein product: CASSENPGDPSAGAVLGEQYF.

The J gene is TRBJ2-1, the V gene TRBV18; TRBD2 aligns across 10 bases. Germline V gene data show CDR1 as KGHSH and CDR2 as LQKENI. J was trimmed by 2 bases and V by 3 bases; bases with no gene match: 10. The CDR3 sequence is 18 residues long. CDR3: CASSPRGLAAAAYNEQFF. In DNA form, the CDR3 reads TGTGCCAGCTCACCGAGAGGACTAGCGGCTGCTGCCTACAATGAGCAGTTCTTC.

V gene TRBV27 combines with J gene TRBJ2-7; possibly TRBD2 for D (6 bases). Germline values: CDR1 MNHEY, CDR2 SMNVEV (reference sequence). Trimming took off 3 bases at V and 3 bases at J, with 18 bases between the two ends. The CDR3 loop spans 16 amino acids. CDR3 sequence reads: CASSFSLLEGSYEQYF. CDR3 bases: TGTGCCAGCAGTTTTTCCCTTTTGGAGGGGAGCTACGAGCAGTACTTC.

The rearrangement uses TRBV6-5 and TRBJ2-5; 8 bases fit TRBD2. J lost 0 bases, V lost 4 bases, and 7 bases had no gene match. Germline CDR1 and CDR2: MNHEY and SVGAGI. This CDR3 has 16 residues. CDR3 protein: CASSSLPSGYQETQYF. For the CDR3, the DNA is TGTGCCAGCAGTTCGTTGCCTAGCGGGTACCAAGAGACCCAGTACTTC.

The chain joins TRBV11-2 to TRBJ2-2; TRBD1 aligns across 10 bases. After removal of 1 base from V and 0 bases from J, the junction contained 2 bases not matched to a gene. Germline V CDR1 and CDR2: SGHAT, FQNNGV. The CDR3 has 17 residues. In DNA form, the CDR3 reads TGTGCCAGCAGCTTAGGGACAGGGGGATCGAACACCGGGGAGCTGTTTTTT. Translation: CASSLGTGGSNTGELFF.

Here the CDR3 reads CASSIQGALDYGYTF. In DNA form, the CDR3 reads TGTGCCAGCAGCATACAGGGGGCGCTGGACTATGGCTACACCTTC. The chain carries TRBV7-2 and TRBJ1-2; 9 bases align to TRBD1. CDR1 is SGHTA, CDR2 FQGNSA, per germline. V lost 5 bases and J lost 3; bases outside the gene matches: 7. The CDR3 runs to 15 residues.

This clone turned up a few times. The J gene is TRBJ1-2, the V gene TRBV27; TRBD1 might be the D (6 bases). V was shortened by 6 bases and J by 4 bases, with 12 bases between the two germline ends. Germline-derived CDR1 and CDR2 are MNHEY and SMNVEV (reference sequence). The CDR3 is made up of 13 amino acids. In DNA, the CDR3 is TGTGCCAGCAGGGGGACATTGGGCTATGGCTACACCTTC. Its translation: CASRGTLGYGYTF.

The genes are TRBV28 and TRBJ2-3; maybe TRBD2 (7 bases). Germline V gene data show CDR1 as MDHEN and CDR2 as SYDVKM. V shed 1 base and J shed 2 bases, with 16 bases lying between them. The CDR3 loop spans 17 amino acids. The CDR3 DNA sequence: TGTGCCAGCAGTTTATTTGGGGGGGCTCTTCTCACAGATACGCAGTATTTT. It is translated as CASSLFGGALLTDTQYF.

V is TRBV5-1 and J is TRBJ1-2; TRBD1 might be the D (5 bases). In germline, CDR1 is SGHRS, CDR2 YFSETQ. The CDR3 consists of 16 residues. The V end lost 3 bases, the J end lost 2 bases, and 17 bases lay between the germline ends. CDR3 protein: CASSSTPTVGNYGYTF. The CDR3, as DNA: TGCGCCAGCAGCTCCACCCCGACAGTGGGCAACTATGGCTACACCTTC.

This sequence joins TRBV7-8 and TRBJ2-3, with TRBD2 matching 12 bases. V was clipped by 5 bases and J by 6 bases; unmatched bases: 9. The germline CDR1 and CDR2 sequences are SGHVS and FQNEAQ. This CDR3 comprises 16 residues. The CDR3 here is CASSARLAGVRDTQYF. DNA of the CDR3: TGTGCCAGCAGCGCCCGACTAGCGGGAGTAAGGGATACGCAGTATTTT.

This clone was picked up one time. The gene calls are TRBV5-6 and TRBJ2-1; 12 bases agree with TRBD2. Unmatched junction bases numbered 8, after V lost 4 bases and J lost 6 bases. Germline CDR1 SGHDT, CDR2 YYEEEE. There are 16 residues in the CDR3. The DNA of the CDR3 is TGTGCCAGCAGCGGTGGACTAGCGGGATATCCCAATGAGCAGTTCTTC. Residues: CASSGGLAGYPNEQFF.

This chain joins TRBV5-1 and TRBJ2-6, with 10 bases lining up with TRBD1. Losses at the gene ends were 2 bases for V and 0 bases for J; bases not matched to a gene: 2. This CDR3 comprises 17 residues. Germline V gene lookup returns CDR1 SGHRS and CDR2 YFSETQ. The CDR3 DNA sequence: TGCGCCAGCAGCTTACGGACAGGGGGCTCTGGGGCCAACGTCCTGACTTTC. Translation gives CASSLRTGGSGANVLTF.

V usage is TRBV5-1 and J usage is TRBJ2-6, with TRBD1 as a possible D gene (6 bases). V was cut by 7 bases and J by 1 base, with 12 bases left in between. Germline V lookup: CDR1 SGHRS, CDR2 YFSETQ. This CDR3 spans 15 amino acids. CDR3 amino acids: CASGNQGSGANVLTF. CDR3 nucleotides: TGCGCCAGCGGAAATCAGGGGTCTGGGGCCAACGTCCTGACTTTC.

The gene calls are TRBV9 and TRBJ1-2; D is undetermined. Per the germline V gene, CDR1 is SGDLS and CDR2 is YYNGEE. The V gene lost 4 bases and the J gene lost 3 bases, with 16 bases spanning the gap. There are 15 residues in the CDR3. CDR3 amino acids: CASSPLARGDYGYTF. The CDR3 DNA reads as TGTGCCAGCAGCCCTTTGGCCAGAGGCGACTATGGCTACACCTTC. The full variable domain, with the rest looked up from reference TRBV9 and TRBJ1-2, is DSGVTQTPKHLITATGQRVTLRCSPRSGDLSVYWYQQSLDQGLQFLIQYYNGEERAKGNILERFSAQQFPDLHSELNLSSLELGDSALYFCASSPLARGDYGYTFGSGTRLTVV.

The CDR3 DNA reads TGTGCCAGCAGCATTGGACAGGGCACCTCTGGAAACACCATATATTTT. Protein: CASSIGQGTSGNTIYF. The chain carries TRBV9 and TRBJ1-3; 8 positions match TRBD1. Germline-derived CDR1 and CDR2 are SGDLS and YYNGEE. Losses at the gene ends were 4 bases for V and 0 bases for J; bases not matched to a gene: 6. The CDR3 spans 16 residues.

Only one count was recorded for this clone. An end of the junction does not agree with germline; a read error may underlie this. J is TRBJ1-1 and V is TRBV29-1; TRBD1 is a possible D gene (6 bases). The length of the CDR3 is 14 residues. CDR1 and CDR2 from the germline V gene are SQVTM and ANQGSEA. In DNA form, the CDR3 reads TGCAGCGTTGGGCAGGGGCGGGAGAACGCTGAAGCTTTCTTT. This translates into CSVGQGRENAEAFF.

The rearrangement joins TRBV9 to TRBJ2-7; 8 nucleotides match TRBD2. This CDR3 is 17 amino acids long. Trimming removed 0 bases from V and 2 bases from J; junction bases left unmatched: 10. Germline V gives CDR1 SGDLS, CDR2 YYNGEE. Here the CDR3 DNA reads TGTGCCAGCAGCGTAGCGGACCTATCAGCGGGAGCCTACGAGCAGTACTTC. It encodes CASSVADLSAGAYEQYF.

The chain recombines TRBV11-3 with TRBJ2-1; tentatively, D is TRBD2 (7 bases). The length of the CDR3 is 13 residues. Germline loops: CDR1 SGHNT, CDR2 YENEEA. The CDR3 loop reads CAGGGGSYNEQFF. For the CDR3, the DNA is TGTGCAGGGGGAGGGGGCTCCTACAATGAGCAGTTCTTC.

The J gene is TRBJ1-5, the V gene TRBV19; D perhaps matches TRBD1 (6 bases). V was cut by 6 bases and J by 5 bases, with 17 bases left in between. Germline values: CDR1 LNHDA, CDR2 SQIVND (reference sequence). The CDR3 is 15 amino acids. CDR3 loop: CASSLEDSSHQPQHF. Here the CDR3 DNA reads TGTGCCAGTAGCCTAGAGGACAGCTCACATCAGCCCCAGCATTTT.

The V and J genes are TRBV29-1 and TRBJ1-1; 8 bases are shared with TRBD1. CDR1 is SQVTM, CDR2 ANQGSEA, per germline. This CDR3 has 13 residues. The ends lost 4 bases at V and 1 base at J; junction bases unmatched: 2. The CDR3 loop is CSVVGTGNTEAFF. The CDR3 region has the DNA TGCAGCGTTGTAGGGACAGGGAACACTGAAGCTTTCTTT.

This rearrangement joins TRBV5-1 to TRBJ2-7; 9 bases are shared with TRBD1. Germline V CDR1 and CDR2: SGHRS, YFSETQ. V lost 4 bases to trimming and J lost 1 base; unmatched junction nucleotides: 9. The CDR3 consists of 16 residues. The CDR3 is CASSLGTGHLSYEQYF. CDR3 DNA sequence: TGCGCCAGCAGCCTCGGGACAGGGCACCTTTCCTACGAGCAGTACTTC.

This sequence joins TRBV27 and TRBJ1-4; the match to TRBD1 covers 9 bases. From germline, CDR1 is MNHEY and CDR2 SMNVEV (reference sequence). The ends lost 5 bases at V and 7 bases at J; junction bases unmatched: 14. The CDR3 has 17 amino acids. For the CDR3, the DNA is TGTGCCAGCAGTCCCCTAACAGGACAGGGGCTTAGTGAAAAACTGTTTTTT. Translated, it gives CASSPLTGQGLSEKLFF. Variable domain in full (rest from reference TRBV27 and TRBJ1-4): EAQVTQNPRYLITVTGKKLTVTCSQNMNHEYMSWYRQDPGLGLRQIYYSMNVEVTDKGDVPEGYKVSRKEKRNFPLILESPSPNQTSLYFCASSPLTGQGLSEKLFFGSGTQLSVL.

CDR3 in DNA: TGTGCCAGTACAGACAGGGGAAGCTCTGGAAACACCATATATTTT. Translated: CASTDRGSSGNTIYF. The gene calls are TRBV19 and TRBJ1-3, with TRBD1 matching 8 bases. The CDR3 is made up of 15 amino acids. The junction had 5 bases not matched to a gene; V was cut back by 7 bases and J by 0 bases. The germline V gene encodes CDR1 LNHDA and CDR2 SQIVND (reference sequence).